These T cell receptor beta chains were read from a single sample in a study of CD8+ T cells in alopecia areata. Libraries were prepared by immunoSEQ multiplex PCR; TCRdb keeps only in-frame clonotypes and omits some of them. In the table there are 150,000 to 200,000 clones, 59% of which are singletons. Sequences were derived from CD4+ T cells sorted from blood, sampled at week 0. The receptors shown here come from a human donor with alopecia areata. Each CDR3 is given with its conserved first and last residue. Fields, in order: V gene, J gene, CDR3 protein.

TRBV4-1	TRBJ1-1	CASSQHRTPNTEAFF
TRBV30	TRBJ1-6	CAWSVFGKSNSPLHF
TRBV2	TRBJ1-6	CASGTQGQTNSPLHF
TRBV7-2	TRBJ2-5	CASSLVGLAQETQYF
TRBV11-2	TRBJ1-6	CASSLGQPPLHF
TRBV18	TRBJ1-1	CASSPPVGNTEAFF
TRBV7-9	TRBJ2-5	CASSLDRLAGETQYF
TRBV29-1	TRBJ1-1	CSVFGTSNTEAFF
TRBV18	TRBJ2-5	CASSPSRETQYF
TRBV15	TRBJ1-5	CATSRAGQNNQPQHF
TRBV7-3	TRBJ2-1	CASSETISSYNEQFF